The clone carrying this T cell receptor (beta chain) came up a few times. Its antigen is not identified. The CDR3 consists of 15 residues. Germline loops: CDR1 SGHAT, CDR2 FQNNGV. V dropped 5 bases and J dropped 0 bases, with 11 bases sitting between them. This specimen belongs to a study of cytomegalovirus exposure and HLA in healthy donors. Overall study results and limits: Some TCR beta chains (roughly 160 of them) were listed as cytomegalovirus-associated. Earlier results showed most TCR beta V segments being productive about 87% or about 30% of the time. The classifier was said to identify cytomegalovirus status with high specificity and sensitivity.

In the PCR, 60 Vbeta and 13 Jbeta primers were used. Profiling relied on immunoSEQ multiplex PCR, and the TCRdb table lists in-frame clones only, not all of them. The table includes approximately 200,000 clones, nearly 80% detected once. Despite likely unrecorded immune exposures, the donors were nominally healthy at the time of sampling. V gene TRBV11-2 combines with J gene TRBJ2-1, with unresolved D. The sequenced sample was PBMCs. The TCR sequence derives from a man younger than 35 in good health and CMV-seronegative. For the CDR3, the DNA is TGTGCCAGCAGCGATCTAGTGATCTCCTACAATGAGCAGTTCTTC. This translates into CASSDLVISYNEQFF.